These 27 T cell receptor beta chains came from one sample sequenced in a study of PD-L1 blockade in urothelial cancer. Some clones are missing from TCRdb's copy, which holds only in-frame ones; the method was immunoSEQ multiplex PCR. The table includes under 40,000 clones, around 90% detected once. This material consisted of PBMCs, taken around atezolizumab (anti-PD-L1) treatment. These receptors came from a man in his sixties or seventies with urothelial cancer.

The chain joins TRBV6-5 to TRBJ2-7, with 7 nucleotides matching TRBD2. The CDR3 sequence is 14 residues long. J was trimmed by 3 bases and V by 6 bases; bases with no gene match: 8. Germline CDR1 and CDR2: MNHEY and SVGAGI. CDR3: CASRAGPGGYEQYF. DNA of the CDR3: TGTGCCAGCAGGGCCGGTCCGGGGGGCTACGAGCAGTACTTC.

V is TRBV7-8 and J is TRBJ2-1; TRBD1 matches 8 bases. CDR1 and CDR2 from the germline V gene are SGHVS and FQNEAQ. V was pared by 5 bases and J by 9 bases, with 12 bases of the junction left unmatched. The CDR3 consists of 15 residues. CDR3 nucleotides: TGTGCCAGCAGCGTCCGGGACAGGTTTTACTCTGAGCAGTTCTTC. Encoded protein: CASSVRDRFYSEQFF.

The chain combines TRBV5-6 with TRBJ1-2, with D tentatively TRBD1 (6 bases). V lost 3 bases to trimming and J lost 1 base, with 13 bases between them. The germline gives CDR1 SGHDT, CDR2 YYEEEE. The CDR3 is 15 residues long. The CDR3 DNA reads TGTGCCAGCAGCTCTCGGGGGGCCATTAACTATGGCTACACCTTC. This codes for CASSSRGAINYGYTF.

The rearrangement links TRBV5-1 to TRBJ2-3; 8 nucleotides agree with TRBD1. With 3 bases clipped from V and 1 base from J, the junction kept 4 bases outside the gene matches. In germline, CDR1 is SGHRS, CDR2 YFSETQ. The CDR3 consists of 15 residues. The CDR3 here is CASSSSGQGTDTQYF. The CDR3 nucleotides are TGCGCCAGCAGCTCCTCGGGACAGGGCACAGATACGCAGTATTTT.

The rearrangement links TRBV27 to TRBJ1-4, with TRBD1 as a possible D gene (6 bases). Trimming took 0 bases from V and 8 from J, leaving 13 bases between them. Germline loops: CDR1 MNHEY, CDR2 SMNVEV (reference sequence). The CDR3 runs to 15 residues. This CDR3 is CASSLSGGRDEKLFF. In nucleotides, the CDR3 is TGTGCCAGCAGTTTATCCGGGGGGCGCGACGAAAAACTGTTTTTT.

This clone occurred a few times. CDR3 residues: CATSPPFRRAEAFF. CDR3 coding DNA: TGTGCCACCAGCCCACCCTTCCGGCGGGCTGAAGCTTTCTTT. The chain carries TRBV15 and TRBJ1-1; D gene ambiguous. The CDR3 spans 14 residues. V shed 5 bases and J shed 6 bases, with 16 bases lying between them. In germline, CDR1 is LNHNV, CDR2 YYDKDF (reference sequence). Filled out from reference TRBV15 and TRBJ1-1, the complete variable domain reads DAMVIQNPRYQVTQFGKPVTLSCSQTLNHNVMYWYQQKSSQAPKLLFHYYDKDFNNEADTPDNFQSRRPNTSFCFLDIRSPGLGDTAMYLCATSPPFRRAEAFFGQGTRLTVV.

The V and J genes are TRBV7-3 and TRBJ1-1; no reliable D call. Trimming removed 4 bases at V and 8 bases at J, with 11 bases between. The length of the CDR3 is 12 residues. Germline V lookup: CDR1 SGHTA, CDR2 FQGTGA. The CDR3 reads CASSSGLSEAFF. The CDR3 region has the DNA TGTGCCAGCAGCTCAGGTCTGTCCGAAGCTTTCTTT.

This chain links TRBV11-2 with TRBJ2-7, with 7 bases fitting TRBD1. The length of the CDR3 is 15 residues. Trimming cost V 5 bases and J 1 base; bases outside gene matches: 8. The V gene's germline CDR1 is SGHAT and CDR2 FQNNGV. CDR3 nucleotides: TGTGCCAGCAGCAGTAGACAGGGTGGGTCCTACGAGCAGTACTTC. This sequence encodes CASSSRQGGSYEQYF.

The chain has TRBV11-2 and TRBJ2-2, with TRBD1 matching over 9 bases. V was clipped by 5 bases and J by 3 bases; unmatched bases: 4. This CDR3 is 15 amino acids long. Germline-derived CDR1 and CDR2 are SGHAT and FQNNGV. The CDR3 region has the DNA TGTGCCAGCAGCGGGACAGGGATAGACACCGGGGAGCTGTTTTTT. This gives the protein CASSGTGIDTGELFF.

J is TRBJ1-3 and V is TRBV28, with TRBD1 matching over 10 bases. With V trimmed by 8 bases and J by 0 bases, 4 bases remained unmatched. Per the germline V gene, CDR1 is MDHEN and CDR2 is SYDVKM. The CDR3 extends over 15 amino acids. CDR3 in amino acids: CASRTGGLSGNTIYF. The DNA for the CDR3 is TGTGCCAGCCGGACAGGGGGACTCTCTGGAAACACCATATATTTT. Complete variable domain (other parts from reference TRBV28 and TRBJ1-3): DVKVTQSSRYLVKRTGEKVFLECVQDMDHENMFWYRQDPGLGLRLIYFSYDVKMKEKGDIPEGYSVSREKKERFSLILESASTNQTSMYLCASRTGGLSGNTIYFGEGSWLTVV.

The chain joins TRBV2 to TRBJ2-7, with a tentative D call TRBD2 (5 bases). The CDR3 contains 14 residues. The germline V and J ends were trimmed by 6 bases and 1 base, with 13 bases remaining between them. Germline-derived CDR1 and CDR2 are SNHLY and FYNNEI. The CDR3 reads CASRILEISYEQYF. The CDR3 DNA is TGTGCCAGCAGGATACTAGAAATTTCCTACGAGCAGTACTTC.

V gene TRBV19 combines with J gene TRBJ1-1; maybe TRBD1 (6 bases). The CDR3 spans 15 residues. V gave up 6 bases and J gave up 0 bases, with 14 bases separating them. Germline V CDR1 and CDR2: LNHDA, SQIVND (reference sequence). The CDR3 DNA follows: TGTGCCAGTAGGGACAAGACAGGACTGAACACTGAAGCTTTCTTT. It yields the protein CASRDKTGLNTEAFF.

The rearrangement links TRBV27 to TRBJ2-7; 10 bases line up with TRBD2. J lost 2 bases, V lost 5 bases, and 6 bases had no gene match. This CDR3 has 15 residues. Germline loops: CDR1 MNHEY, CDR2 SMNVEV (reference sequence). The CDR3 nucleotides are TGTGCCAGCAGTCGGATTAGCGGGAGGCCCTACGAGCAGTACTTC. Its translation is CASSRISGRPYEQYF.

The chain carries TRBV29-1 and TRBJ1-2; maybe TRBD1 (5 bases). The V gene's germline CDR1 is SQVTM and CDR2 ANQGSEA. The V gene lost 7 bases and the J gene lost 7 bases, with 13 bases spanning the gap. This CDR3 has 11 amino acids. The CDR3: CSARDSGGYTF. The CDR3 nucleotides read TGCAGCGCCAGGGATTCAGGTGGCTACACCTTC.

The chain joins TRBV9 to TRBJ2-3; TRBD2 is a possible D gene (5 bases). Germline values: CDR1 SGDLS, CDR2 YYNGEE. There are 15 residues in the CDR3. Trimming removed 1 base at V and 0 bases at J, with 9 bases between. The CDR3 nucleotides read TGTGCCAGCAGCGTACTAGCTGCAAGCACAGATACGCAGTATTTT. Amino acid sequence: CASSVLAASTDTQYF.

The gene calls are TRBV20-1 and TRBJ2-7; D may be TRBD1 (6 bases). Trimming shortened V by 4 bases and J by 11 bases, and 15 bases separated the two germline ends. The germline V gene has CDR1 DFQATT and CDR2 SNEGSKA (reference sequence). This CDR3 spans 11 amino acids. The CDR3 DNA reads TGCAGTGCTATACATGACAGGTCAAAGTACTTC. This translates into CSAIHDRSKYF.

The chain carries TRBV5-1 and TRBJ2-7, with 8 bases lining up with TRBD1. The CDR3 extends over 14 amino acids. CDR1 is SGHRS and CDR2 is YFSETQ in the germline V gene. The V gene end was trimmed by 0 bases and the J gene end by 2 bases; junction bases not matched to a gene: 1. The CDR3 loop reads CASSLGTGTYEQYF. The CDR3 nucleotides are TGCGCCAGCAGCTTGGGGACAGGGACCTACGAGCAGTACTTC.

The gene calls are TRBV11-2 and TRBJ1-1; 8 nucleotides line up with TRBD1. The V gene end was trimmed by 2 bases and the J gene end by 2 bases; junction bases not matched to a gene: 4. This CDR3 is 15 amino acids long. The germline CDR1 and CDR2 sequences are SGHAT and FQNNGV. The CDR3 protein is CASSLTDRGNTEAFF. The CDR3 nucleotides are TGTGCCAGCAGCTTAACAGACAGGGGCAACACTGAAGCTTTCTTT.

The chain employs TRBV2 and TRBJ1-3, with no clear D. CDR1 and CDR2 from the germline V gene are SNHLY and FYNNEI. Trimming removed 3 bases from V and 3 bases from J, with 12 bases in between. CDR3 length equals 15 residues. DNA of the CDR3: TGTGCCAGCAGTGACATCGGGTTGGTTGGAAACACCATATATTTT. It yields the protein CASSDIGLVGNTIYF.

This chain uses TRBV28 with TRBJ2-7; 12 bases match TRBD2. This CDR3 has 13 residues. Germline values: CDR1 MDHEN, CDR2 SYDVKM. The CDR3 protein is CATTSGSPYEQYF. CDR3 in DNA: TGTGCGACGACTAGCGGGAGTCCCTACGAGCAGTACTTC.

This clone has more than one count but fewer than ten. The CDR3: CASSSLNTYEQYF. CDR3 DNA sequence: TGCGCCAGCAGCTCCTTGAACACATACGAGCAGTACTTC. The rearrangement joins TRBV5-1 to TRBJ2-7, with D uncertain. With 3 bases removed from V and 4 bases from J, the gap between germline ends came to 11 bases. The CDR3 spans 13 residues. CDR1 is SGHRS, CDR2 YFSETQ, per germline.

The V and J genes are TRBV19 and TRBJ2-3, with 7 bases aligning to TRBD2. CDR1 and CDR2 from the germline V gene are LNHDA and SQIVND (reference sequence). This CDR3 comprises 15 residues. J was trimmed by 4 bases and V by 2 bases; bases with no gene match: 6. The CDR3 nucleotides read TGTGCCAGTAGTATAATCCTAGCGGATTCAGATACGCAGTATTTT. This sequence encodes CASSIILADSDTQYF.

The chain joins TRBV6-5 to TRBJ1-5, with 8 bases aligning to TRBD1. The V segment lost 4 bases and the J segment 4 bases; nucleotides outside the gene matches: 6. The CDR3 runs to 15 residues. The germline CDR1 and CDR2 sequences are MNHEY and SVGAGI. The DNA of the CDR3 is TGTGCCAGCAGTTTTTCAGGGGGCGGGAATCAGCCCCAGCATTTT. Protein sequence: CASSFSGGGNQPQHF.

The rearrangement uses TRBV12-5 and TRBJ2-2, with 11 bases fitting TRBD2. From germline, CDR1 is LGHNT and CDR2 FRNRAP. The CDR3 spans 16 residues. V shed 3 bases, J shed 4 bases, and the junction held 4 bases outside the gene matches. The CDR3 DNA reads TGTGCTAGTGGTTTACTAGCGGGAGTGGTCACCGGGGAGCTGTTTTTT. Its protein is CASGLLAGVVTGELFF. Together with reference TRBV12-5 and TRBJ2-2, the CDR3 gives the full variable domain: DARVTQTPRHKVTEMGQEVTMRCQPILGHNTVFWYRQTMMQGLELLAYFRNRAPLDDSGMPKDRFSAEMPDATLATLKIQPSEPRDSAVYFCASGLLAGVVTGELFFGEGSRLTVL.

This chain links TRBV29-1 with TRBJ2-1, with 9 bases matching TRBD1. The CDR3 has 12 residues. Germline V CDR1 and CDR2: SQVTM, ANQGSEA. The J segment lost 7 bases and the V segment lost 6 bases, leaving 4 bases of the junction unmatched. The DNA for the CDR3 is TGCAGCGTGGGGACAGGGAGGAATGAGCAGTTCTTC. The encoded protein is CSVGTGRNEQFF.

This clone is a singleton in its sample. The chain recombines TRBV6-5 with TRBJ2-1; D not certain. Germline assignment: CDR1 MNHEY and CDR2 SVGAGI. The CDR3 extends over 11 amino acids. Trimming took off 6 bases at V and 8 bases at J, with 8 bases between the two ends. The CDR3 loop is CASRALHEQFF. In nucleotides, the CDR3 is TGTGCCAGCAGAGCCTTACATGAGCAGTTCTTC.

The gene calls are TRBV11-2 and TRBJ1-5, with D perhaps TRBD1 (5 bases). V shed 0 bases and J shed 2 bases, with 11 bases lying between them. The CDR3 sequence is 16 residues long. Germline values: CDR1 SGHAT, CDR2 FQNNGV. CDR3 bases: TGTGCCAGCAGCTTAGAGGGAGGGGCGGGCAATCAGCCCCAGCATTTT. Its translation is CASSLEGGAGNQPQHF.